This T cell receptor beta chain was documented in a study of cytomegalovirus exposure and HLA in healthy donors (dated by TCRdb to between 2016 and 2019). Study-level background: According to an earlier analysis of 587 of the donors, about 179 million T cells yielded some 110 million unique TCR beta sequences and approximately 280 Gb of sequence data. An early release covering 550 to 650 HLA-typed donors comprised around 300 gigabases of sequencing data and some 79 million unique TCR sequences. The genetic ancestry cluster associated with self-reported Caucasian donors included over 80% of the approximately 410 genotyped donors. The study was designed to test whether signatures of past pathogen exposure could be identified by cataloging public T cell receptors. The T cell repertoires of 666 subjects were profiled by immunosequencing and related to cytomegalovirus serostatus. Along with the roughly 700-subject first cohort, a separate validation cohort of around 110 different subjects was used. To predict cytomegalovirus infection status, the study brought together high-throughput TCR immunosequencing, statistical association of individual TCRs with disease status, and machine learning. A later analysis re-examined previously published TCR beta repertoires from roughly 650 donors and added high-resolution HLA genotyping to investigate patterns of TCR occurrence. In the later analysis, no new phenotypic data were used to find candidate immune exposures; instead, reliance was placed on TCR beta sequences and their occurrence across donors. In an earlier analysis of over 550 of the donors, high-throughput TCR beta sequencing was used to judge whether each TCR beta V gene segment behaved as functional or pseudogenic. Alongside the repertoire data, information on donor age, sex, ethnicity and CMV serostatus was compiled. A later genetic analysis used genome-wide SNP genotypes for about three fifths of the 666 donors, treating that subset as a discovery cohort. All discovery cohort repertoires had been generated using a single sequencing platform. Class I and class II HLA loci were covered by the typing at four-digit resolution. Typing coverage differed by locus: A, B, C, DRB1 and DQB1 were typed in about 629-630 donors, DQA1 in 500 to 550, DPA1 in nearly 610, and DPB1 in about 450. Roughly 5 DR-DQ haplotypes were handled as single units for association and clustering, since linkage in the cohort was strong. Among about 370 genotyped donors of the cohort, an average of about 220,000 unique TCR beta nucleotide sequences was sequenced per donor, of which about 19% were non-productive. Results and caveats for the whole study, not just this receptor: The only immune exposure information available for the cohort was CMV serostatus. Because counts were too low, roughly 18 rarely observed V segments, including chromosome 9 orphons, were left out of the earlier analysis of some 640 of the donors. A cluster of highly shared sequence variants was judged likely to represent a technical artifact of the sequencing pipeline. The cohort was sequenced for TCR beta chains only, and without alpha or paired-chain data the features that could be detected were limited. Across donors, most TCR sequences were observed very rarely, whereas some public TCRs were present in many individuals. Compared with equally common non-associated chains, HLA-associated TCR beta chains in a later analysis were more clonally expanded and had lower generation probabilities. Strong co-occurrence of HLA alleles, especially DR and DQ, made assigning TCR associations to individual alleles difficult. In a later analysis, several top co-occurrence clusters were reported to appear linked to parvovirus B19, influenza, CMV and Epstein-Barr virus. Correlated functional status among segregating V segments might reflect linkage disequilibrium, but an unknown experimental factor could not be ruled out. Presence/absence analyses assumed roughly uniform sequencing depth across donors, an assumption that may not hold. A further reported finding was that TCR beta sequences accurately predicted the HLA-A and HLA-B alleles for most subjects in the first cohort. The authors suggested that the approach could potentially be generalized to other disease states and immunological phenotypes. In the study, some 180 TCR beta chains were listed as associated with cytomegalovirus. Because HLA typing was unavailable for some donors at each locus, only the typed subset was used in association tests. According to a later analysis, most CMV-associated TCR beta chains appeared to be HLA-restricted, and the HLA associations seemed to be driven largely by CMV exposure. In an earlier analysis of 587 of the donors, most TCR beta V segments appeared in productive rearrangements about 87% or about 30% of the time, broadly matching IMGT annotations. In a later genetic analysis, a missense DCLRE1C variant was associated with V-gene and J-gene trimming of TCR beta chains, and the association was replicated in an independent cohort. The classifier was reported to diagnose cytomegalovirus status with high specificity and sensitivity in both the original and validation cohorts. A later genetic analysis reported fewer N-insertions in productive TCRs among donors in an Asian-associated ancestry cluster than the roughly 720-donor mean. Three of the identified cytomegalovirus-associated TCR beta chains were confirmed in vitro to be specific for cytomegalovirus antigens. Some IMGT-functional V segments, including TRBV6-2 and TRBV6-3, could not be told apart with the 87-base-pair reads, so those segments were excluded. A later analysis found that TCR association rates varied across HLA loci, with DRB1 alleles showing the most associated TCRs and HLA-C alleles the fewest. In a later analysis, 16,951 TCR beta sequences were associated with specific HLA alleles at a false discovery rate of 0.05.

The CDR3 has 15 amino acids, counting the end cysteine and phenylalanine. The read is trimmed to its CDR3 DNA, 45 bases read in frame from base 1. Relative to germline, V is missing 0 bases and J is missing 10 bases, with 10 bases of the junction outside any gene match. Based on the germline V gene, the CDR1 and CDR2 sequences are SGDLS and YYNGEE. The cohort comprised hundreds of healthy bone marrow donors. At the time of sampling, every cohort member was nominally healthy, though immune exposures that went unrecorded were likely present. The donor tested CMV seropositive, placing the donor among the 250 to 350 seropositive members of the cohort. Each donor provided a peripheral blood sample, and peripheral blood mononuclear cells were used for TCR beta sequencing. The Qiagen DNeasy Blood Extraction Kit was used to extract genomic DNA from the blood cell samples. A note on this clone: The antigen this receptor binds is unknown. No base quality information exists; no much larger clone differs at one position.

Preparation of the library involved the immunoSEQ multiplex PCR assay. The multiplex PCR relied on a mix of 60 forward primers for TCR Vbeta segments and 13 reverse primers for TCR Jbeta segments. Amplification of the CDR3 region of rearranged TCR beta genes was performed with a multiplex PCR assay on genomic DNA. On the Illumina HiSeq System, the amplified TCR beta libraries were sequenced as 87-base-pair reads. The paper's processing steps were these. In a later analysis, some 80 million unique TCR beta chains were counted across the 650 to 750 repertoires, and roughly 10 million of these chains were shared by at least two donors. Raw reads were error-corrected and collapsed into unique sequences by a nearest-neighbor algorithm in which closely related sequences were merged to remove PCR and sequencing errors. To assign V, D and J gene segments, CDR3 sequences were aligned to IMGT reference sequences. Each retained sequence needed at least a six-nucleotide match to both a V gene segment and a J gene segment. A rearrangement was called productive if the CDR3 had no stop codons and remained in frame with V and J, and every other rearrangement was called non-productive. CDR3 was defined according to IMGT convention as the region running from the second conserved V-encoded cysteine to the conserved J-encoded phenylalanine. Sequences without an unambiguous match to a single V gene segment were excluded from the earlier analysis of approximately 600 of the donors. In an earlier analysis of several hundred of the donors, a V segment was called functional when productive rearrangements were above 56.7%, and segregating when the standard deviation between donors exceeded 5%. A statistical classification framework was built to diagnose cytomegalovirus status from the catalog of TCR beta chain sequences. A later analysis assigned V and J genes by comparing TCR nucleotide sequences with IMGT/GENE-DB human TR gene sequences. In a later analysis, CDR3 sequences and most-parsimonious VDJ recombination scenarios were assigned using the TCRdist pipeline. In a later analysis, each TCR beta chain was defined by its CDR3 amino acid sequence together with its V-gene family, and reads without a unique V-gene family were excluded. To address suspected cross-contamination and a sequencing artifact, a later analysis removed around 600 highly shared, low-generation-probability nucleotide sequences. A later analysis calculated a clonal expansion index for each public chain from normalized within-repertoire ranks of inferred template counts. Generation probabilities in a later analysis came from a VDJ recombination model fitted to out-of-frame rearrangements, and those results were checked against IGoR. In a later analysis, hypergeometric tests were used to score TCR-TCR, TCR-HLA and TCR-CMV co-occurrence, with a repertoire-size bias correction applied to TCR pairs. A later analysis estimated false discovery rates by permuting HLA or CMV assignments 20 times. In a later analysis, co-occurring TCRs were grouped using DBSCAN, and TCRdist sequence similarity was added for clustering within HLA-allele-positive subsets. Co-occurrence clustering excluded repertoires with fewer than 30,000 or more than 120,000 public chains, plus five with anomalous nucleotide sharing. This is the immuneACCESS table as TCRdb keeps it, with only in-frame sequences that have V and J called. A part of the clones is gone; compared with another copy, unresolved V genes explain less than half, and the rest is unexplained. That table supplies the V and J calls and clone size; D and trimming were determined from the DNA. The sample records about 170,000 clones, 80% of which are singletons. Clones ranked in the top ten supply around 4.3% of the sample.

The clonotype comes from a woman aged 50 to 65 in good health and CMV-seropositive. The chain is encoded by TRBV9 joined to TRBJ1-1, with 9 bases matching TRBD1. Sequencing input: PBMCs. The nucleotide sequence reads TGTGCCAGCAGCGTAGATGTTACAGGGGGCGGCGGAGCTTTCTTT. This encodes CASSVDVTGGGGAFF.